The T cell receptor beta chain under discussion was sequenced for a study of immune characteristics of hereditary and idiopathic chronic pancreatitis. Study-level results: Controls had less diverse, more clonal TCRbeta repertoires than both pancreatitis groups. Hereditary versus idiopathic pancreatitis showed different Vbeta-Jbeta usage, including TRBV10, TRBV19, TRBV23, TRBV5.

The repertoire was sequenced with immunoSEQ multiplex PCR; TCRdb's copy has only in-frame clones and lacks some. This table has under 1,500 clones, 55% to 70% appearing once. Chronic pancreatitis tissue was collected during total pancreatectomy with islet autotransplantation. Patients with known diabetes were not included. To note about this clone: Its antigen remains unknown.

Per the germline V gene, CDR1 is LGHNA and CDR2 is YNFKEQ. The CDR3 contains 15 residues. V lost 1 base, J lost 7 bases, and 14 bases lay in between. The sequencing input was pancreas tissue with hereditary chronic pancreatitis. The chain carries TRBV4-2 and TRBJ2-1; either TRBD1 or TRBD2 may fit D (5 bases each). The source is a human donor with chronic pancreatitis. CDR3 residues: CASSQVRDPSNEQFF. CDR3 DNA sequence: TGTGCCAGCAGCCAAGTACGGGACCCGTCGAATGAGCAGTTCTTC.